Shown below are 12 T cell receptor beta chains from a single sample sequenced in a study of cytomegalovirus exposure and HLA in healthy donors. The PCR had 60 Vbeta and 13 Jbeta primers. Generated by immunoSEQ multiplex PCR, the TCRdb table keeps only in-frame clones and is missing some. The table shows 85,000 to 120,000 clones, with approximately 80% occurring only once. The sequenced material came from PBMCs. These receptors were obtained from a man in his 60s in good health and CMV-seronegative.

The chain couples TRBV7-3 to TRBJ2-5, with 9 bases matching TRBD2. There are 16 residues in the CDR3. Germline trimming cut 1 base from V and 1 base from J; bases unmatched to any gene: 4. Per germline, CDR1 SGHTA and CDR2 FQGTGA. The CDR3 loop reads CASSLNSGGPQETQYF. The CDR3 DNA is TGTGCCAGCAGCTTAAATAGCGGGGGCCCCCAAGAGACCCAGTACTTC.

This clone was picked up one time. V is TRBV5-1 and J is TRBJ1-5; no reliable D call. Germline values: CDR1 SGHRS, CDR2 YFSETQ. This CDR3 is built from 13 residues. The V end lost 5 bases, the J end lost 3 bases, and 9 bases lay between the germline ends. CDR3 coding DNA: TGCGCCAGCAGTCCCGTCCCCAATCAGCCCCAGCATTTT. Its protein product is CASSPVPNQPQHF.

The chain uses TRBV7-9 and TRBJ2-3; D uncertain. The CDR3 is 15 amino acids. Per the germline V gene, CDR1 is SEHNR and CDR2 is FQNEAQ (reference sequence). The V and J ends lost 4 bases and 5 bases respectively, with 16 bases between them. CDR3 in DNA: TGTGCCAGCAGCTCGACCCTAGACGGAAGAGATACGCAGTATTTT. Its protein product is CASSSTLDGRDTQYF.

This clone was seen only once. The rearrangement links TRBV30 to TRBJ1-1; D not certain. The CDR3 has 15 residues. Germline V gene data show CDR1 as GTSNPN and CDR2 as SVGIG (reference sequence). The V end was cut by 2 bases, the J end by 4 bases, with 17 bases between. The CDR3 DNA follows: TGTGCCTGGAGTAAACGGACTTTCCGGGGCACTGAAGCTTTCTTT. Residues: CAWSKRTFRGTEAFF.

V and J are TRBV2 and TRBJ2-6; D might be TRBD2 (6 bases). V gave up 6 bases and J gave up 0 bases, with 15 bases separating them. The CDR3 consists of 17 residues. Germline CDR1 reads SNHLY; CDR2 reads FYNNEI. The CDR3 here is CASSHGTQSSGANVLTF. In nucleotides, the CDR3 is TGTGCCAGCAGCCACGGGACTCAAAGCTCTGGGGCCAACGTCCTGACTTTC.

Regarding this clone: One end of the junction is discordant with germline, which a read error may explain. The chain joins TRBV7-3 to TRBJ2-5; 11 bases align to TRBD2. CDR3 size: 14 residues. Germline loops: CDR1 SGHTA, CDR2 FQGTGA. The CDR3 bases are TGTGCCAGCAGCCTAGCGGGGGGAGAAGAGATCCAGTACTTC. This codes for CASSLAGGEEIQYF.

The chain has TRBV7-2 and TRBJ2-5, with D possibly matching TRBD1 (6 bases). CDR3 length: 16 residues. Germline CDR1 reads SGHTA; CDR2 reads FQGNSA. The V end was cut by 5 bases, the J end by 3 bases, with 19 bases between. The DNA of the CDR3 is TGTGCCAGCAGCGGGACCTGGGGGCGCCCCAAAGAGACCCAGTACTTC. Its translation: CASSGTWGRPKETQYF.

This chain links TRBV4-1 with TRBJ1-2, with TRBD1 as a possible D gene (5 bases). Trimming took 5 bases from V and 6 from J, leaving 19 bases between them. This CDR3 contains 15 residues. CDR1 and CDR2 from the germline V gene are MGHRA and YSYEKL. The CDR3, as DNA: TGCGCCAGCAGCGCCGCGCAGGGAAGGCCCGATGGCTACACCTTC. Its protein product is CASSAAQGRPDGYTF.

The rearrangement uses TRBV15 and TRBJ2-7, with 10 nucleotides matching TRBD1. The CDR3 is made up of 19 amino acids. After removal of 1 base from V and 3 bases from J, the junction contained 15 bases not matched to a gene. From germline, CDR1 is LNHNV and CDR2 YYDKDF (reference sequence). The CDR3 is CATSRGRPGQGRADYEQYF. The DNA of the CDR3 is TGTGCCACCAGCAGAGGGCGCCCGGGACAGGGGCGGGCGGACTACGAGCAGTACTTC.

The CDR3 here is CASSLNSRGEQFF. In nucleotides, the CDR3 is TGTGCCAGCAGCTTAAATTCCCGCGGTGAGCAGTTCTTC. V is TRBV7-2 and J is TRBJ2-1; D remains unclear. V dropped 2 bases and J dropped 9 bases, with 11 bases sitting between them. This CDR3 has 13 residues. Germline V gene lookup returns CDR1 SGHTA and CDR2 FQGNSA.

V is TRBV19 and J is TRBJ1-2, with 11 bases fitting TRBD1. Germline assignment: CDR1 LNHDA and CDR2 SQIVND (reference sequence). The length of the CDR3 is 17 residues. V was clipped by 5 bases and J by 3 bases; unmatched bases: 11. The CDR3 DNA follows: TGTGCCAGTAGTGCGGACAGGGGGCCGATAAGCCACTATGGCTACACCTTC. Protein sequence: CASSADRGPISHYGYTF.

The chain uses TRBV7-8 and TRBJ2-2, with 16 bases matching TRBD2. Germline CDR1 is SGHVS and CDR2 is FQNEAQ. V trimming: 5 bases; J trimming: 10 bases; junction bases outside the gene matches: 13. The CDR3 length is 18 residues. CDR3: CASSARPGLAGGYMELFF. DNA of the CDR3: TGTGCCAGCAGCGCCCGGCCGGGACTAGCGGGGGGGTATATGGAGCTGTTTTTT. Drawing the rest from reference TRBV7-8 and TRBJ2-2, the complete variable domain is GAGVSQSPRYKVAKRGQDVALRCDPISGHVSLFWYQQALGQGPEFLTYFQNEAQLDKSGLPSDRFFAERPEGSVSTLKIQRTQQEDSAVYLCASSARPGLAGGYMELFFGEGSRLTVL.